The T cell receptor (beta chain) under discussion was sequenced for a study of neurological immune-mediated disorders. The wider study: Of the 35 or so patients with multiple sclerosis, around 30 had relapsing-remitting MS, whereas the remaining 3 had secondary progressive MS.

Looked up from germline, CDR1 is SGHDN and CDR2 is FVKESK. Trimming took 4 bases from V and 6 from J, leaving 10 bases between them. The CDR3 covers 13 residues. The cDNA was synthesized by 5'RACE incorporating 10-nucleotide random UMIs. TCRdb reanalysed the 5' RACE reads using MiXCR and keeps one entry per CDR3 protein. The sample yields over 60,000 distinct CDR3 sequences, approximately 4.6% seen once. Study results and caveats: Phylogenetically, 18 of 34 multiple sclerosis patients' repertoires fell into one related-CDR3 cluster, a possible signature.

The sample holds many counts of this clonotype. The antigen remains unidentified. Sample: PBMCs. This clonotype was obtained from a woman aged 45-65 years with multiple sclerosis. This chain links TRBV14 with TRBJ1-5; D ambiguous. CDR3 coding DNA: TGTGCCAGCAGCCTTATGTCGGGTCAGCCCCAGCATTTT. Translated: CASSLMSGQPQHF.